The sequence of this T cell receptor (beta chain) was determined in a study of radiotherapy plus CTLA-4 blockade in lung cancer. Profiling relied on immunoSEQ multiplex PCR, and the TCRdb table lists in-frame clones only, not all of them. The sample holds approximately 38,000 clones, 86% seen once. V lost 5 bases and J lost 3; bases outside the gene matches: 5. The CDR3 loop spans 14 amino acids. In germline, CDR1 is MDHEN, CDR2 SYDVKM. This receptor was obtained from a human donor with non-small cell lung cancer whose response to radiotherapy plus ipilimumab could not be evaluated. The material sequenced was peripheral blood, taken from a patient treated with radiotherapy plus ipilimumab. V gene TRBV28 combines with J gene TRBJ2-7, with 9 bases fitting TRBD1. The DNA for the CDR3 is TGTGCCAGCAGTCCCCGGACAGGGGTCTACGAGCAGTACTTC. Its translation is CASSPRTGVYEQYF.